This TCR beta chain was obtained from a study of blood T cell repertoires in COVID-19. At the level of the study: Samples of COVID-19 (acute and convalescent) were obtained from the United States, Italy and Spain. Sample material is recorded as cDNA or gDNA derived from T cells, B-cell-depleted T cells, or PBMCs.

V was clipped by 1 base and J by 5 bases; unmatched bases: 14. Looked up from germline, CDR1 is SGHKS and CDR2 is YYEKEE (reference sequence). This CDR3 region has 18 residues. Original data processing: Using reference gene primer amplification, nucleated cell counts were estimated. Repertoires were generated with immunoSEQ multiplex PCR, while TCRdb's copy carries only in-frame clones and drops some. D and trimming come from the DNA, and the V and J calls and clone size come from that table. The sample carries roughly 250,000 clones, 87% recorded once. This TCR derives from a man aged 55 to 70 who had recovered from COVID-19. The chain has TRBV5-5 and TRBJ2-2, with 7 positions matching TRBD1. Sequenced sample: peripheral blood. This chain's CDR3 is CASSLFLPGQVETGELFF. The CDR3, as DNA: TGTGCCAGCAGCTTGTTTCTACCCGGACAGGTGGAAACCGGGGAGCTGTTTTTT.